This is a list of T cell receptor beta chains from one sample in a study of shared clonotypes between healthy human individuals. Profiling relied on immunoSEQ multiplex PCR, and the TCRdb table lists in-frame clones only, not all of them. The sample holds some 320,000 clones; roughly 87% are singletons and the top ten take around 15%. The sequenced sample was memory CD8+ T cells sorted from blood. Receptors were obtained from a man younger than 35 in good health. Each CDR3 is given with its conserved first and last residue.

j_call v_call cdr3_aa
TRBJ2-5 TRBV29-1 CSAIDRNQETQYF
TRBJ2-7 TRBV10-3 CAICSGDVYEQYF
TRBJ2-5 TRBV7-9 CASSPSYGRQETQYF
TRBJ1-1 TRBV9 CASTLMGDDTEAFF
TRBJ1-2 TRBV2 CASSELPPGLNYGYTF
TRBJ1-4 TRBV9 CASSVAGRTNEKLFF
TRBJ2-5 TRBV11-2 CASRNRVKETQYF
TRBJ2-2 TRBV27 CASSLVPGTGELFF
TRBJ1-1 TRBV7-9 CASSAHRGMDTEAFF
TRBJ1-4 TRBV6-5 CASSYSWENEKLFF
TRBJ2-7 TRBV15 CATSKGYEGPDEQYF
TRBJ2-5 TRBV5-5 CASSFGTGGVETQYF
TRBJ2-7 TRBV9 CASSVRLGSYEQYF
TRBJ2-7 TRBV4-1 CASSQRTGGAYEQYF
TRBJ2-6 TRBV2 CAPGGTSGANVLTF
TRBJ2-2 TRBV30 CAWAKEATGELFF
TRBJ1-4 TRBV6-1 CASSEARVAPQRNEKLFF
TRBJ2-2 TRBV27 CASSLLAGTGELFF
TRBJ2-3 TRBV5-1 CASSLAVDSTDTQYF
TRBJ2-5 TRBV19 CASSILGAIQETQYF
TRBJ2-7 TRBV28 CASSLSLDRGSYEQYF
TRBJ1-2 TRBV7-9 CASSLAFGQVIRDNYGYTF
TRBJ2-1 TRBV13 CASGWRGPYNEQFF
TRBJ2-7 TRBV5-8 CASSEGGYEQYF
TRBJ1-4 TRBV27 CASSAGTGPTNEKLFF
TRBJ2-7 TRBV29-1 CSVVWQGYEQYF
TRBJ1-1 TRBV2 CASETVTQDAFF
TRBJ2-7 TRBV28 CAIHGDGSSYEQYF
TRBJ1-2 TRBV7-6 CASSLEVPGTSNYGYTF
TRBJ1-1 TRBV11-2 CASSDGQEANTEAFF
TRBJ2-1 TRBV11-2 CASSSRPSWNEQFF
TRBJ2-7 TRBV9 CASSVGARTYEQYF
TRBJ1-2 TRBV4-1 CASSHLGYGYTF
TRBJ1-6 TRBV7-9 CASSSGQGQSPLHF
TRBJ2-7 TRBV9 CASSVDPAAEQYF
TRBJ2-7 TRBV7-6 CASSLEPRGSYEQYF
TRBJ2-7 TRBV18 CASSPSGRALIYEQYF